One sample yielded the 3 T cell receptor beta chains listed below, sequenced in a study of molecular identifiers for immune sequencing clone quantification. TCRdb processed the PCR reads anew with MiXCR; each CDR3 protein has one entry. Here the sample spans fewer than 70,000 distinct CDR3 sequences, around a sixth being singletons. Input material: naive CD8+ T cells from blood, with Jurkat cell RNA spiked in. Documented subset: FACS-sorted CD8+CD4-CCR7+CD45RA+ naive T cells. The receptors were sampled from a human donor in good health. Some libraries in this study had Jurkat cell RNA spiked in.

This clonotype came up many times. The chain uses TRBV7-9 and TRBJ2-7, with TRBD2 matching 9 bases. This CDR3 is 15 amino acids long. CDR1 SEHNR and CDR2 FQNEAQ come from the germline V gene (reference sequence). V was pared by 4 bases and J by 3 bases, with 7 bases of the junction left unmatched. CDR3 DNA: TGTGCCAGCAGCTCCCGTAGCGGGAGTGTCTACGAGCAGTACTTC. Protein product: CASSSRSGSVYEQYF. Full variable domain (rest looked up from reference TRBV7-9 and TRBJ2-7): DTGVSQNPRHKITKRGQNVTFRCDPISEHNRLYWYRQTLGQGPEFLTYFQNEAQLEKSRLLSDRFSAERPKGSFSTLEIQRTEQGDSAMYLCASSSRSGSVYEQYFGPGTRLTVT.

CDR3 DNA sequence: TGTGCCAGCTCTGGAGGCCAAGAGACCCAGTACTTC. The encoded protein is CASSGGQETQYF. The chain links TRBV2 to TRBJ2-5, with a tentative D call TRBD2 (5 bases). The CDR3 length is 12 residues. Germline V lookup: CDR1 SNHLY, CDR2 FYNNEI. Trimming cost V 8 bases and J 1 base, with 8 bases left between them.

Turning to this clonotype: This sequence may be a read error, since a much larger clone differs from it by one base. The rearrangement joins TRBV29-1 to TRBJ2-1; D is perhaps TRBD2 (5 bases). V was cut by 4 bases and J by 3 bases, with 10 bases left in between. This CDR3 spans 13 amino acids. The V gene's germline CDR1 is SQVTM and CDR2 ANQGSEA. The CDR3 coding sequence is TGCAGCGTTGGGACTGGCGACTACAATGAGCAGTTCTTC. Amino acids: CSVGTGDYNEQFF.